Below, 2 T cell receptor beta chains from the same sample are listed, as sequenced in a study of T cells after yellow fever vaccination. TCRdb ran MiXCR on the 5' RACE reads and lists one entry per CDR3 protein. Among hundreds of thousands of distinct CDR3 sequences listed, roughly 22% were seen once. Sequenced here: PBMCs, sampled around 3 weeks after the first yellow fever vaccination. The receptors were gathered from a man in his late teens or twenties who received the YFV17D yellow fever vaccine.

There are many counts of this clonotype. The rearrangement uses TRBV5-1 and TRBJ2-2; TRBD2 matches at 7 bases. The CDR3 is 13 residues long. With V trimmed by 3 bases and J by 9 bases, 5 bases remained unmatched. CDR1 is SGHRS, CDR2 YFSETQ, per germline. DNA of the CDR3: TGCGCCAGCAGCTGGACTAGTCTGCGGGAGCTGTTTTTT. It codes for CASSWTSLRELFF. Full variable domain (outside the CDR3, taken from reference TRBV5-1 and TRBJ2-2): KAGVTQTPRYLIKTRGQQVTLSCSPISGHRSVSWYQQTPGQGLQFLFEYFSETQRNKGNFPGRFSGRQFSNSRSEMNVSTLELGDSALYLCASSWTSLRELFFGEGSRLTVL.

This rearrangement joins TRBV7-2 to TRBJ1-5; 7 bases are shared with TRBD1. There are 16 residues in the CDR3. The V gene's germline CDR1 is SGHTA and CDR2 FQGNSA. Trimming at V came to 4 bases and at J to 6 bases, leaving 12 bases not matched to a gene. CDR3 region: CASSYGQVGLVQPQHF. The CDR3 DNA reads as TGTGCCAGCAGCTACGGACAGGTCGGTCTTGTTCAGCCCCAGCATTTT. The full variable domain, its missing parts supplied by reference TRBV7-2 and TRBJ1-5, is GAGVSQSPSNKVTEKGKDVELRCDPISGHTALYWYRQSLGQGLEFLIYFQGNSAPDKSGLPSDRFSAERTGGSVSTLTIQRTQQEDSAVYLCASSYGQVGLVQPQHFGDGTRLSIL.